The following is a TCR beta chain sequence with its context. Its antigen remains unidentified. CDR3 length equals 14 residues. The germline V and J ends were trimmed by 2 bases and 3 bases, with 11 bases remaining between them. Germline loops: CDR1 MNHEY, CDR2 SVGAGI. TCRdb's copy holds only in-frame clones and misses some; the assay was immunoSEQ multiplex PCR. Of 150,000 to 200,000 clones in the sample, around four fifths were seen once. The sample belongs to a study of cytomegalovirus exposure and HLA in healthy donors. General study results and limits: Researchers catalogued roughly 150 TCR beta chains as cytomegalovirus-associated.

The sequencing sample was made of PBMCs. The receptor was isolated from a man between 25 and 39 years old in good health and CMV-seropositive. The chain joins TRBV6-5 to TRBJ2-7, with D perhaps TRBD1 (6 bases). The CDR3 DNA sequence: TGTGCCAGCAGTTACGCCCGGGGACACTACGAGCAGTACTTC. Its protein is CASSYARGHYEQYF.